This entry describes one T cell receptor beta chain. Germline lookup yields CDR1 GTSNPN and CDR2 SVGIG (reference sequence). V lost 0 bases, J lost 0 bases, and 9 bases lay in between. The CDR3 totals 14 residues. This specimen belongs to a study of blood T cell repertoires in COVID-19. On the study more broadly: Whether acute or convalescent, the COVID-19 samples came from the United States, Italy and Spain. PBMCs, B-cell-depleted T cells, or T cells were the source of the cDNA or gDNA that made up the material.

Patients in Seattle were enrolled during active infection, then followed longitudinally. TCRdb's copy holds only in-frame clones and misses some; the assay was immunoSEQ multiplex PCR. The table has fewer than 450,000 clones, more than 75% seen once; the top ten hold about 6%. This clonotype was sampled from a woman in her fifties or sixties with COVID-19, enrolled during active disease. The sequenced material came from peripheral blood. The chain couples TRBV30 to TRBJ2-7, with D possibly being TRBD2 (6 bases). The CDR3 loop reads CAWSVGGNSYEQYF. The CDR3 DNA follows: TGTGCCTGGAGTGTTGGAGGGAACTCCTACGAGCAGTACTTC.